Presented here are 14 T cell receptor beta chains from one specimen sequenced in a study of blood T cell repertoires in COVID-19. Data came from immunoSEQ multiplex PCR; TCRdb stores just in-frame clones and leaves some out. The repertoire holds some 83,000 clones, roughly 82% seen once, with 8% in the top ten. Material: peripheral blood. The origin of the receptors is a man aged 45-60 years with active COVID-19.

The gene calls are TRBV28 and TRBJ2-7; 7 bases agree with TRBD1. Germline-derived CDR1 and CDR2 are MDHEN and SYDVKM. The junction had 6 bases not matched to a gene; V was cut back by 8 bases and J by 2 bases. The CDR3 runs to 13 residues. This CDR3 reads CASGRGSPYEQYF. The CDR3, as DNA: TGTGCCAGCGGCAGGGGGTCCCCCTACGAGCAGTACTTC.

The V gene is TRBV27, the J gene TRBJ2-3; D not certain. The germline V and J ends were trimmed by 3 bases and 1 base, with 8 bases remaining between them. Germline CDR1 MNHEY, CDR2 SMNVEV (reference sequence). The CDR3 is 14 residues long. CDR3 in amino acids: CASSLWSGTDTQYF. The CDR3 DNA sequence: TGTGCCAGCAGTTTGTGGAGCGGCACAGATACGCAGTATTTT.

The chain carries TRBV7-2 and TRBJ1-5; 8 bases map to TRBD1. Germline-derived CDR1 and CDR2 are SGHTA and FQGNSA. The J segment lost 6 bases and the V segment lost 5 bases, leaving 9 bases of the junction unmatched. There are 15 residues in the CDR3. CDR3 DNA: TGTGCCAGCAGCCCCGGGACAGGAGGGCGTCAGCCCCAGCATTTT. It specifies CASSPGTGGRQPQHF.

V gene TRBV4-3 combines with J gene TRBJ1-3, with D hard to call. CDR3 length: 16 residues. Germline V gene sequence: CDR1 LGHNA, CDR2 YSLEER. V lost 0 bases and J 0 bases, leaving 9 bases between the germline ends. This CDR3 reads CASSQDLPSSGNTIYF. The DNA for the CDR3 is TGCGCCAGCAGCCAAGATCTGCCGAGCTCTGGAAACACCATATATTTT.

This clone was detected a few times. This chain connects TRBV5-1 to TRBJ2-3; 13 nucleotides agree with TRBD2. With 4 bases clipped from V and 6 bases from J, the junction kept 8 bases outside the gene matches. CDR1 is SGHRS, CDR2 YFSETQ, per germline. The CDR3 totals 16 residues. The CDR3 DNA reads TGCGCCAGCAGCCTTGGACTAGCGGGGGCATCTGATACGCAGTATTTT. This encodes CASSLGLAGASDTQYF.

The chain recombines TRBV7-9 with TRBJ2-3; 10 nucleotides align to TRBD2. Germline loops: CDR1 SEHNR, CDR2 FQNEAQ (reference sequence). Unmatched junction bases numbered 6, after V lost 3 bases and J lost 6 bases. The CDR3 spans 15 residues. CDR3 bases: TGTGCCAGCAGCTTCTCTAGCGGGAGTCGGGATACGCAGTATTTT. Its protein product is CASSFSSGSRDTQYF.

In its sample, this clone was seen once. The V call is TRBV9, the J call TRBJ1-2; 10 bases align to TRBD1. The CDR3 is 17 residues long. The germline CDR1 and CDR2 sequences are SGDLS and YYNGEE. V lost 3 bases, J lost 5 bases, and 13 bases stayed unmatched. Here the CDR3 reads CASSARDRGFFMYGYTF. The DNA of the CDR3 is TGTGCCAGCAGCGCCCGGGACAGGGGCTTTTTCATGTATGGCTACACCTTC.

CDR3 coding DNA: TGTGCCAGTAGTATCGCAGGGCTTAGCTACAATGAGCAGTTCTTC. Its translation: CASSIAGLSYNEQFF. The chain couples TRBV19 to TRBJ2-1; tentatively, D is TRBD1 (5 bases). In germline, CDR1 is LNHDA, CDR2 SQIVND (reference sequence). Trimming pared 3 bases from V and 3 bases from J, leaving 12 bases between. The CDR3 is made up of 15 amino acids.

The V call is TRBV30, the J call TRBJ2-7; D might be TRBD2 (5 bases). Germline-derived CDR1 and CDR2 are GTSNPN and SVGIG (reference sequence). V lost 2 bases and J lost 3, with 17 bases in between. This CDR3 contains 15 residues. The CDR3 reads CAWSRSGARGYEQYF. The CDR3 nucleotides read TGTGCCTGGAGTAGAAGCGGAGCCCGTGGCTACGAGCAGTACTTC.

The chain combines TRBV28 with TRBJ1-2; TRBD1 is a possible D gene (5 bases). Germline CDR1 and CDR2: MDHEN and SYDVKM. The CDR3 totals 16 residues. V was shortened by 2 bases and J by 4 bases, with 17 bases between the two germline ends. CDR3 amino acids: CASSLRRGTASYGYTF. CDR3 bases: TGTGCCAGCAGTTTACGACGGGGGACGGCTAGCTATGGCTACACCTTC.

This clone was recorded only once. The chain joins TRBV3-1 (or the pseudogene TRBV3-2) to TRBJ2-1, with 10 bases lining up with TRBD2. J gave up 15 bases and V 0 bases, and 8 bases lay outside the gene matches. Germline values: CDR1 LGHDT, CDR2 YNNKEL (reference sequence). CDR3 length: 14 amino acids. The CDR3 sequence is CASSQESSGGMAFF. The CDR3 coding sequence is TGTGCCAGCAGCCAAGAGTCTAGCGGGGGCATGGCGTTCTTC.

This chain uses TRBV30 with TRBJ1-1; 7 nucleotides agree with TRBD1. This CDR3 region has 17 residues. V lost 0 bases, J lost 0 bases, and 10 bases stayed unmatched. Germline CDR1 is GTSNPN and CDR2 is SVGIG (reference sequence). CDR3: CAWSVIRGPPMNTEAFF. The DNA for the CDR3 is TGTGCCTGGAGTGTAATAAGGGGGCCCCCGATGAACACTGAAGCTTTCTTT.

The chain carries TRBV19 and TRBJ2-1; 7 positions agree with TRBD1. The CDR3 is made up of 12 amino acids. Germline-derived CDR1 and CDR2 are LNHDA and SQIVND (reference sequence). V lost 0 bases, J lost 10 bases, and 0 bases stayed unmatched. CDR3 amino acids: CASSIEDREQFF. The CDR3 DNA reads as TGTGCCAGTAGTATAGAGGACAGGGAGCAGTTCTTC.

This clone showed up just a few times. The chain couples TRBV14 to TRBJ1-1, with 7 bases that match TRBD1. From germline, CDR1 is SGHDN and CDR2 FVKESK. V lost 4 bases, J lost 10 bases, and 6 bases stayed unmatched. This CDR3 has 12 amino acids. The CDR3 bases are TGTGCCAGCAGCCCAGGGGGACGTGTAGCTTTCTTT. It is translated as CASSPGGRVAFF.